This passage covers 23 T cell receptor beta chains from one sample sequenced in a study of shared clonotypes between healthy human individuals. TCRdb's copy holds only in-frame clones and misses some; the assay was immunoSEQ multiplex PCR. The profile shows over 2,000,000 clones, 93% of them singletons. CD45RO-negative CD8 cells positively selected for CCR7 made up the naive population, which excluded terminally differentiated effector memory CD45RA+ cells. Sequencing used naive CD8+ T cells from PBMCs. These receptors all come from a man younger than 35 in good health. Some clones in this sample may be carry-over from other donors' samples.

V gene TRBV7-8 combines with J gene TRBJ2-1; tentatively, D is TRBD1 (6 bases). Germline assignment: CDR1 SGHVS and CDR2 FQNEAQ. V gave up 8 bases and J gave up 0 bases, with 14 bases separating them. This CDR3 is built from 15 residues. In DNA form, the CDR3 reads TGTGCCAGCTACAGGGTAACGAGCTCCTACAATGAGCAGTTCTTC. Translation gives CASYRVTSSYNEQFF.

V and J are TRBV27 and TRBJ1-2; D unresolved. This CDR3 contains 13 residues. Looked up from germline, CDR1 is MNHEY and CDR2 is SMNVEV (reference sequence). The V and J ends lost 6 bases and 4 bases respectively, with 12 bases between them. CDR3 sequence (DNA): TGTGCCAGCAGCTCTGTCAGAGGCTATGGCTACACCTTC. Its translation: CASSSVRGYGYTF.

J is TRBJ2-7 and V is TRBV19; the D gene could be TRBD1 or TRBD2 (5 bases each). V shed 5 bases and J shed 2 bases, with 10 bases lying between them. CDR3 size: 13 residues. The germline gives CDR1 LNHDA, CDR2 SQIVND (reference sequence). CDR3 in DNA: TGTGCCAGTAGTGGGGACGGCGCCTACGAGCAGTACTTC. Translation: CASSGDGAYEQYF. Variable domain in full (rest from reference TRBV19 and TRBJ2-7): DGGITQSPKYLFRKEGQNVTLSCEQNLNHDAMYWYRQDPGQGLRLIYYSQIVNDFQKGDIAEGYSVSREKKESFPLTVTSAQKNPTAFYLCASSGDGAYEQYFGPGTRLTVT.

V and J are TRBV6-1 and TRBJ1-2; unclear D gene. This CDR3 contains 17 residues. V lost 0 bases to trimming and J lost 0 bases, with 14 bases between them. Germline values: CDR1 MNHNS, CDR2 SASEGT. The CDR3 region is CASSEALRITANYGYTF. In DNA, the CDR3 is TGTGCCAGCAGTGAAGCTCTCAGGATTACCGCTAACTATGGCTACACCTTC.

About this clone itself: Other DNA sequences in the same sample also yield this CDR3. The chain recombines TRBV7-9 with TRBJ2-3; D ambiguous. Germline V CDR1 and CDR2: SEHNR, FQNEAQ (reference sequence). CDR3 length: 15 amino acids. V was clipped by 5 bases and J by 0 bases, with 12 bases between them. CDR3: CASSPPGVSTDTQYF. For the CDR3, the DNA is TGTGCCAGCAGCCCCCCGGGCGTTAGCACAGATACGCAGTATTTT.

The V and J genes are TRBV25-1 and TRBJ1-2; D is undetermined. The CDR3 consists of 13 residues. Germline V CDR1 and CDR2: MGHDK, SYGVNS. V was shortened by 3 bases and J by 0 bases, with 5 bases between the two germline ends. The CDR3 loop reads CASSESTNYGYTF. The CDR3 DNA is TGTGCCAGCAGTGAGAGCACTAACTATGGCTACACCTTC.

This sequence joins TRBV28 and TRBJ1-5, with a weak D call TRBD1 (5 bases). The CDR3 has 14 residues. Germline CDR1 reads MDHEN; CDR2 reads SYDVKM. Trimming pared 2 bases from V and 5 bases from J, leaving 10 bases between. DNA for the CDR3: TGTGCCAGCAGTTTAGGCAGGGTTGATCAGCCCCAGCATTTT. Translated, it gives CASSLGRVDQPQHF.

The chain has TRBV27 and TRBJ2-1; D is undetermined. Germline CDR1 MNHEY, CDR2 SMNVEV (reference sequence). This CDR3 has 16 amino acids. Trimming cost V 5 bases and J 0 bases, with 14 bases left between them. The CDR3 spells CASSLGVPISYNEQFF. DNA of the CDR3: TGTGCCAGCAGTCTAGGAGTACCTATCTCCTACAATGAGCAGTTCTTC.

The rearrangement uses TRBV9 and TRBJ2-1; D uncertain. The CDR3 covers 12 residues. Trimming cost V 1 base and J 8 bases, with 7 bases left between them. In germline, CDR1 is SGDLS, CDR2 YYNGEE. For the CDR3, the DNA is TGTGCCAGCAGCGTACCGGATCATGAGCAGTTCTTC. This gives the protein CASSVPDHEQFF.

The chain combines TRBV30 with TRBJ1-1; possible D gene TRBD1, 6 bases. Germline assignment: CDR1 GTSNPN and CDR2 SVGIG (reference sequence). V lost 1 base to trimming and J lost 10 bases, with 10 bases between them. The CDR3 spans 11 residues. The chain's CDR3 is CAWSGTQGAFF. For the CDR3, the DNA is TGTGCCTGGAGTGGGACACAGGGAGCTTTCTTT.

This chain uses TRBV28 with TRBJ2-7, with TRBD2 matching over 10 bases. CDR3 length: 20 amino acids. Germline V gene data show CDR1 as MDHEN and CDR2 as SYDVKM. V dropped 5 bases and J dropped 0; count of bases not matched to a gene: 19. CDR3 protein: CASSPRTSGTKNFPSYEQYF. The DNA of the CDR3 is TGTGCCAGCAGTCCCCGGACTAGCGGAACAAAAAACTTTCCCTCCTACGAGCAGTACTTC.

In nucleotides, the CDR3 is TGTGCCAGCAGCGTAGAACCGCAGGGGCCCCTCGGCAATCAGCCCCAGCATTTT. This translates into CASSVEPQGPLGNQPQHF. V is TRBV9 and J is TRBJ1-5, with D possibly being TRBD1 (6 bases). Germline CDR1 reads SGDLS; CDR2 reads YYNGEE. The ends were cut back, 0 bases at V and 2 bases at J, with 18 bases in the middle. CDR3 length equals 18 residues.

The gene calls are TRBV7-6 and TRBJ2-2; TRBD2 aligns across 12 bases. In germline, CDR1 is SGHVS, CDR2 FNYEAQ. This CDR3 contains 19 residues. Trimming cost V 8 bases and J 1 base; bases outside gene matches: 14. The DNA for the CDR3 is TGTGCCAGCGGCATAGGGCCGGGACTAGCGGGCCAGAACACCGGGGAGCTGTTTTTT. Amino acid sequence: CASGIGPGLAGQNTGELFF.

The V gene is TRBV5-5, the J gene TRBJ1-3, with D possibly being TRBD1 (6 bases). The germline CDR1 and CDR2 sequences are SGHKS and YYEKEE (reference sequence). The CDR3 is 18 residues long. V lost 1 base, J lost 0 bases, and 17 bases lay in between. In DNA, the CDR3 is TGTGCCAGCAGCTTGCGGCGGGCAGGGGTGAACTCTGGAAACACCATATATTTT. Translated, it gives CASSLRRAGVNSGNTIYF. The full variable domain, rest sourced from reference TRBV5-5 and TRBJ1-3, is DAGVTQSPTHLIKTRGQQVTLRCSPISGHKSVSWYQQVLGQGPQFIFQYYEKEERGRGNFPDRFSARQFPNYSSELNVNALLLGDSALYLCASSLRRAGVNSGNTIYFGEGSWLTVV.

The chain combines TRBV11-2 with TRBJ1-1; D not certain. The length of the CDR3 is 15 residues. V was clipped by 2 bases and J by 3 bases, with 13 bases between them. Germline V gives CDR1 SGHAT, CDR2 FQNNGV. CDR3 protein: CASSLKPNYYTEAFF. CDR3 nucleotides: TGTGCCAGCAGCTTAAAGCCGAACTATTACACTGAAGCTTTCTTT.

V and J are TRBV29-1 and TRBJ2-7; perhaps D is TRBD1 or TRBD2 (5 bases each). Trimming removed 7 bases from V and 2 bases from J, with 18 bases in between. Germline CDR1 is SQVTM and CDR2 is ANQGSEA. The CDR3 totals 14 residues. The CDR3 is CSASFGGEPYEQYF. CDR3 bases: TGCAGCGCCTCGTTTGGGGGAGAACCCTACGAGCAGTACTTC.

V is TRBV9 and J is TRBJ1-2; the D is unclear. The length of the CDR3 is 14 residues. Germline lookup yields CDR1 SGDLS and CDR2 YYNGEE. V lost 3 bases and J 3 bases, leaving 12 bases between the germline ends. The CDR3 loop is CASSAEGRYYGYTF. The CDR3 bases are TGTGCCAGCAGCGCCGAAGGGCGGTACTATGGCTACACCTTC.

The chain links TRBV28 to TRBJ1-1; D gene ambiguous. CDR1 is MDHEN and CDR2 is SYDVKM in the germline V gene. The ends were cut back, 3 bases at V and 7 bases at J, with 12 bases in the middle. This CDR3 has 13 residues. The CDR3 bases are TGTGCCAGCAGTTTCCTCGCTCAAGATGAAGCTTTCTTT. Translation gives CASSFLAQDEAFF.

The chain has TRBV28 and TRBJ1-6; 9 bases are a match to TRBD1. Germline CDR1 is MDHEN and CDR2 is SYDVKM. This CDR3 region has 14 residues. J lost 10 bases, V lost 5 bases, and 6 bases had no gene match. DNA for the CDR3: TGTGCCAGCAGTCCGGACAGGGGAAGCTCACCCCTCCACTTT. Translated, it gives CASSPDRGSSPLHF. The full variable domain, with the rest looked up from reference TRBV28 and TRBJ1-6, is DVKVTQSSRYLVKRTGEKVFLECVQDMDHENMFWYRQDPGLGLRLIYFSYDVKMKEKGDIPEGYSVSREKKERFSLILESASTNQTSMYLCASSPDRGSSPLHFGNGTRLTVT.

The chain has TRBV9 and TRBJ2-1; TRBD2 matches at 9 bases. V trimming: 3 bases; J trimming: 5 bases; junction bases outside the gene matches: 6. The germline V gene has CDR1 SGDLS and CDR2 YYNGEE. This CDR3 has 15 amino acids. In DNA, the CDR3 is TGTGCCAGCAGCGGCGGAGGCGGGGGGGACAATGAGCAGTTCTTC. Translation gives CASSGGGGGDNEQFF.

This clone has only a few counts. This chain connects TRBV7-8 to TRBJ1-5; 8 nucleotides align to TRBD1. Germline-derived CDR1 and CDR2 are SGHVS and FQNEAQ. The V segment lost 5 bases and the J segment 6 bases; nucleotides outside the gene matches: 6. This CDR3 has 14 residues. The CDR3 DNA reads TGTGCCAGCAGCCAATCAGGGGGCGTTCAGCCCCAGCATTTT. Translated: CASSQSGGVQPQHF.

The V call is TRBV30, the J call TRBJ1-5; unclear D gene. Trimming pared 1 base from V and 8 bases from J, leaving 12 bases between. The CDR3 has 13 residues. The germline CDR1 and CDR2 sequences are GTSNPN and SVGIG (reference sequence). The CDR3 sequence is CAWSGGHPEPQHF. CDR3 nucleotides: TGTGCCTGGAGTGGTGGGCACCCGGAGCCCCAGCATTTT.

This clone has a single count. This chain connects TRBV5-1 to TRBJ1-1; TRBD1 is a possible D gene (5 bases). V was clipped by 0 bases and J by 3 bases, with 15 bases between them. Per germline, CDR1 SGHRS and CDR2 YFSETQ. The CDR3 covers 16 residues. CDR3 nucleotide sequence: TGCGCCAGCAGCTTGGGACTAGGAGGGGTGTACACTGAAGCTTTCTTT. Encoded protein: CASSLGLGGVYTEAFF.